This entry concerns a single T cell receptor (beta chain). TCRdb used MiXCR to reprocess the reads, holding one entry per CDR3 protein. The data contain hundreds of thousands of distinct CDR3 sequences, roughly a tenth of them seen just once; the ten biggest clones take up approximately 2.4%. The sample is drawn from a study of T cell repertoires in cytomegalovirus infection. V dropped 6 bases and J dropped 8 bases, with 23 bases sitting between them. CDR3 length: 15 amino acids. The V gene's germline CDR1 is SQVTM and CDR2 ANQGSEA. This TCR came from a human donor in good health (CMV status not recorded). Some clones in this sample may be carry-over from other donors' samples. The V gene is TRBV29-1, the J gene TRBJ2-1; D is possibly TRBD1 (6 bases). The sample was PBMCs. The CDR3 DNA follows: TGCAGCGTCGCCCGGCTACAGGGCTTTATGGATGAGCAGTTCTTC. Translating gives CSVARLQGFMDEQFF.